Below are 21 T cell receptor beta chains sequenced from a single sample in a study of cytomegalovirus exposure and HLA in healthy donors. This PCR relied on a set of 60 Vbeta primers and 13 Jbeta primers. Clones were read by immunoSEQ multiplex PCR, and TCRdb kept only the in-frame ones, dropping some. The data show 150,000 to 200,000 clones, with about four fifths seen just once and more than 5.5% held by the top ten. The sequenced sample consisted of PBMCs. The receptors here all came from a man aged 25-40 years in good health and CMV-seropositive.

CDR3 coding DNA: TGCGCCAGCAGCCAAGCCCCATCCAGGGGGGCCCTCTACAATGAGCAGTTCTTC. Its translation: CASSQAPSRGALYNEQFF. The V and J genes are TRBV4-3 and TRBJ2-1; possibly TRBD1 for D (7 bases). The CDR3 consists of 18 residues. The germline CDR1 and CDR2 sequences are LGHNA and YSLEER. The ends were cut back, 1 base at V and 3 bases at J, with 19 bases in the middle.

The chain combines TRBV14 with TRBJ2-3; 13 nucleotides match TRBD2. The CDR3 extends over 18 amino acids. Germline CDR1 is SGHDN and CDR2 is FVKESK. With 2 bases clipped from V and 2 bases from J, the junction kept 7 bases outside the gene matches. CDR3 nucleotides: TGTGCCAGCAGCCAATACCCGACTAGCGGGAGGCCCACAGATACGCAGTATTTT. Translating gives CASSQYPTSGRPTDTQYF.

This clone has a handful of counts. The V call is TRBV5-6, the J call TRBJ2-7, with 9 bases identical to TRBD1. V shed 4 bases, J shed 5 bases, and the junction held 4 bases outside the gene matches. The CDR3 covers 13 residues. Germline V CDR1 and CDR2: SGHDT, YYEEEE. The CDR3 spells CASSGTGPNEQYF. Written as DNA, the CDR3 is TGTGCCAGCAGCGGGACAGGGCCCAACGAGCAGTACTTC.

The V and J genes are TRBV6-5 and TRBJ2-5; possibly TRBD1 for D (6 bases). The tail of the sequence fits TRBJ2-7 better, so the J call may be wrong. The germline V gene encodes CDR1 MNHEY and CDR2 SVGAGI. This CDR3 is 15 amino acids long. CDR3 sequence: CASSYSGTSAYEQYF. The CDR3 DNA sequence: TGTGCCAGCAGTTACTCCGGGACATCAGCCTACGAGCAGTACTTC.

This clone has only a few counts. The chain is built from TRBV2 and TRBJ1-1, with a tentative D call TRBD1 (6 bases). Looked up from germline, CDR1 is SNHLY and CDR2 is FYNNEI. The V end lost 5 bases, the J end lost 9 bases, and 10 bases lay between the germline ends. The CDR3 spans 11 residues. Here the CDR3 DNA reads TGTGCCAGCAGTTTACAGGGCAAAGCTTTCTTT. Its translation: CASSLQGKAFF.

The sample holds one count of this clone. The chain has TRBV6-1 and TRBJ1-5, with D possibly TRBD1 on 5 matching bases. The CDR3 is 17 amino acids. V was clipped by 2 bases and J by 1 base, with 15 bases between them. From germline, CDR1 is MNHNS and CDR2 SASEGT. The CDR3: CASSEMRGGVSNQPQHF. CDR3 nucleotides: TGTGCCAGCAGTGAAATGAGGGGAGGGGTGAGCAATCAGCCCCAGCATTTT.

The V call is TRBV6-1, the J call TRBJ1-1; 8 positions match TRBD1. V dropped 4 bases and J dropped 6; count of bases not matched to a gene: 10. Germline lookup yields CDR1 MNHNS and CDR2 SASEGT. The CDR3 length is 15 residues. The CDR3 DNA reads TGTGCCAGCAGTGTAGTCACAGGGGGTTTCGCTGAAGCTTTCTTT. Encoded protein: CASSVVTGGFAEAFF.

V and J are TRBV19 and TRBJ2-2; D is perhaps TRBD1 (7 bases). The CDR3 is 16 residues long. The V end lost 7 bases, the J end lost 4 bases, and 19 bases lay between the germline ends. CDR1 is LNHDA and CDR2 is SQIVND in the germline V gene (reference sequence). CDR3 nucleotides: TGTGCCAGTACCCGGCCCAGGGGGGAGTTCACCGGGGAGCTGTTTTTT. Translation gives CASTRPRGEFTGELFF.

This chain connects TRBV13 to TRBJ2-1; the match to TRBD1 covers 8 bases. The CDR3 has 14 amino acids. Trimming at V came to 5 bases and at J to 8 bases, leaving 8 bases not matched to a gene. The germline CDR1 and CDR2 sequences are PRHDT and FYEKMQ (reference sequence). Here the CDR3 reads CASSPGQGFDEQFF. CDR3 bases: TGTGCCAGCAGCCCTGGACAGGGTTTCGATGAGCAGTTCTTC.

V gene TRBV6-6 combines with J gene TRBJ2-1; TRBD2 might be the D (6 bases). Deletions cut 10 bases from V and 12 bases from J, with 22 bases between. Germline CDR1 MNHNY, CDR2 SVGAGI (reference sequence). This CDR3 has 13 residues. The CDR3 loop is CATRGGNSYGQFF. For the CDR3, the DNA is TGTGCCACTCGCGGAGGGAATAGCTATGGGCAGTTCTTC.

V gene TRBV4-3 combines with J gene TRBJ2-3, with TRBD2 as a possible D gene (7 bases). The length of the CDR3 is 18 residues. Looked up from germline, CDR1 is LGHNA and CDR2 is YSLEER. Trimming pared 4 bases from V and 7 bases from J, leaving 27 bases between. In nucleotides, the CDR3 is TGCGCCAGCAGCCCGTTCAGCCCGGGGGGCCGATATTGGAATACGCAGTATTTT. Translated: CASSPFSPGGRYWNTQYF.

The CDR3 DNA reads TGTGCCATCAGTGAGTCGGGACTAGCCGCGAACACCGGGGAGCTGTTTTTT. Its translation: CAISESGLAANTGELFF. V and J are TRBV10-3 and TRBJ2-2; 9 bases are a match to TRBD2. Trimming took 0 bases from V and 0 from J; bases not matched to a gene: 2. The germline V gene has CDR1 ENHRY and CDR2 SYGVKD. CDR3 length: 17 residues.

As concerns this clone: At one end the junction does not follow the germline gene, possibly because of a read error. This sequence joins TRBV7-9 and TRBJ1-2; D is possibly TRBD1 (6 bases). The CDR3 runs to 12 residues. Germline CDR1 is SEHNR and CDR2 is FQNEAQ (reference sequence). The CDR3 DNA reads TGTTCCAGCAGCCCCGCAGGGGCGAGCTACACCTTC. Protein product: CSSSPAGASYTF.

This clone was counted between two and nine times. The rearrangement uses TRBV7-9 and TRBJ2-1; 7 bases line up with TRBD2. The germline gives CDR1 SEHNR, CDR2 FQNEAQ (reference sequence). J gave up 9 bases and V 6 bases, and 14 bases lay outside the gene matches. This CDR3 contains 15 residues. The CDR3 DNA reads TGTGCCAGCAGGGCGGGCGGTCGGGAGGCAAGTGAGCAGTTCTTC. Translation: CASRAGGREASEQFF.

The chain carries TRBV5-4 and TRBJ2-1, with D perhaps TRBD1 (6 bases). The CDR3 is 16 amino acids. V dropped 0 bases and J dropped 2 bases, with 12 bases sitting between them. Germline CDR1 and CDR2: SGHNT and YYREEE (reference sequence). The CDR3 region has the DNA TGTGCCAGCAGCTTGGAGTCAGGGGACCCCTACAATGAGCAGTTCTTC. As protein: CASSLESGDPYNEQFF.

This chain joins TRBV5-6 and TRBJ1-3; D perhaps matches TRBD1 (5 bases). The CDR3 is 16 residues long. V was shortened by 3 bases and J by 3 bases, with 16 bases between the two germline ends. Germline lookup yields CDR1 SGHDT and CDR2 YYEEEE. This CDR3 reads CASSSYRLGGGNTIYF. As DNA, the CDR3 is TGTGCCAGCAGCTCCTATCGACTGGGGGGTGGAAACACCATATATTTT.

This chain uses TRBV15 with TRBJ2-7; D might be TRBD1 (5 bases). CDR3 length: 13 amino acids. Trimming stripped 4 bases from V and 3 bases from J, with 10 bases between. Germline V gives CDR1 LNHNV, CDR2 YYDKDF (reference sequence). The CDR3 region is CATSTQGDYEQYF. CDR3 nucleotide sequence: TGTGCCACCAGCACTCAGGGTGACTACGAGCAGTACTTC.

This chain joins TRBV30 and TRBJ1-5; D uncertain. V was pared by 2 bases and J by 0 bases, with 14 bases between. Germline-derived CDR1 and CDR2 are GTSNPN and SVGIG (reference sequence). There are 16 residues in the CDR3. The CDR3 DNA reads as TGTGCCTGGAGTCTGCCCGGGAGCAATAGCAATCAGCCCCAGCATTTT. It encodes CAWSLPGSNSNQPQHF.

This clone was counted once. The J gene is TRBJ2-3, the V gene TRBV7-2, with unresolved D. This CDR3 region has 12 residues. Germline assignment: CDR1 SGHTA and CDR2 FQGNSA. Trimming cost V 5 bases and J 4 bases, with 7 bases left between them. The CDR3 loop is CASSPSPDTQYF. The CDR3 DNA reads TGTGCCAGCAGCCCCTCCCCAGATACGCAGTATTTT.

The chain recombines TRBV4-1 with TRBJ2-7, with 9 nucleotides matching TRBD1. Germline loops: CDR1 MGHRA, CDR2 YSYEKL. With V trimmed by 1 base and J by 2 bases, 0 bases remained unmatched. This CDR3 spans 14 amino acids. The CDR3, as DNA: TGCGCCAGCAGCCAAGGACAGGGGGCCTACGAGCAGTACTTC. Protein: CASSQGQGAYEQYF.

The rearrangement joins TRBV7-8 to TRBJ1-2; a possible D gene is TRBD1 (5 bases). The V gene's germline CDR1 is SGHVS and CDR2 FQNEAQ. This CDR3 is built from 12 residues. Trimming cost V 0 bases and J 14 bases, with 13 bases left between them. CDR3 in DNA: TGTGCCAGCAGCTTAGCGCATAGGGGTAAGACCTTC. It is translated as CASSLAHRGKTF.